The rows below give T cell receptor delta chains drawn from one sample of a study of γδ T cells in repeated Plasmodium falciparum infection. TCRdb re-called the multiplex PCR reads through CATT. The repertoire consists of around 89,000 delta-chain clones, with under 1.5% occurring once and the leading ten covering 9%. Sequencing used gamma-delta T cells from blood. These receptors were collected from a pool of human donors (malaria-infected and uninfected, not separated). The conserved cysteine and the conserved F or W are not part of the CDR3 here. Fields, in order: CDR3 length, clone size, J gene, V gene, CDR3 protein. The size field is filled for only some rows; it gives once, few, many or a size class.

CDR3 length: 13
clone size: many
J gene: TRDJ1
V gene: TRDV1
CDR3 protein: ALGEGLPGDRELI

CDR3 length: 13
clone size: .
J gene: TRDJ1
V gene: TRDV2
CDR3 protein: ACDSVEDRTDKRI

CDR3 length: 15
clone size: many
J gene: TRDJ1
V gene: TRDV2
CDR3 protein: ACDTDVLGGITDKLI

CDR3 length: 17
clone size: many
J gene: TRDJ1
V gene: TRDV1
CDR3 protein: ALGELYNSDWGYTDKLI

CDR3 length: 19
clone size: many
J gene: TRDJ1
V gene: TRDV1
CDR3 protein: ALGEPQHWGTSFTYTDKLI

CDR3 length: 14
clone size: many
J gene: TRDJ1
V gene: TRDV1
CDR3 protein: ALDWGIPALTDKLI

CDR3 length: 21
clone size: few
J gene: TRDJ2
V gene: TRDV1
CDR3 protein: ALGEGAFLRVGFPWALTAQLF

CDR3 length: 18
clone size: many
J gene: TRDJ1
V gene: TRDV1
CDR3 protein: ALGDVTSPWGIRCTDKLI

CDR3 length: 18
clone size: many
J gene: TRDJ1
V gene: TRDV1
CDR3 protein: ALGETRPWPSSLGDGKLI

CDR3 length: 17
clone size: many
J gene: TRDJ1
V gene: TRDV2
CDR3 protein: ACDAVLSGPGQYTDKLI

CDR3 length: 20
clone size: many
J gene: TRDJ1
V gene: TRDV1
CDR3 protein: ALGEPGLPRGYPSFYTDKLI

CDR3 length: 17
clone size: medium-sized
J gene: TRDJ1
V gene: TRDV2
CDR3 protein: ACGYRARGMDVDKDKLI

CDR3 length: 18
clone size: many
J gene: TRDJ3
V gene: TRDV1
CDR3 protein: ALTTFPRYADSWDTRQMF

CDR3 length: 22
clone size: many
J gene: TRDJ1
V gene: TRDV3
CDR3 protein: AFIGGSRIPPYWGLSAYTDKLI

CDR3 length: 23
clone size: many
J gene: TRDJ1
V gene: TRDV1
CDR3 protein: ALGELPGLEASLGYWGRGTDKLI

CDR3 length: 20
clone size: few
J gene: TRDJ1
V gene: TRDV1
CDR3 protein: ALGDPLPSGGPNRALGCKLI

CDR3 length: 17
clone size: many
J gene: TRDJ1
V gene: TRDV1
CDR3 protein: ALGERRHYGVRVTDKLI

CDR3 length: 19
clone size: medium-sized
J gene: TRDJ1
V gene: TRDV1
CDR3 protein: ALGVQGWLLLRTSYTDKLI

CDR3 length: 15
clone size: many
J gene: TRDJ1
V gene: TRDV1
CDR3 protein: ALGEPWRRGRIDKLI

CDR3 length: 16
clone size: few
J gene: TRDJ1
V gene: TRDV1
CDR3 protein: ALGEAGLLGLGINKLI

CDR3 length: 12
clone size: many
J gene: TRDJ1
V gene: TRAV29/DV5
CDR3 protein: AASAWGYTDKLI

CDR3 length: 17
clone size: many
J gene: TRDJ1
V gene: TRDV1
CDR3 protein: ALGELVPMWGIGTDKLI

CDR3 length: 13
clone size: many
J gene: TRDJ1
V gene: TRDV1
CDR3 protein: ALGGFWTTNPKLI

CDR3 length: 16
clone size: few
J gene: TRDJ2
V gene: TRDV1
CDR3 protein: AIGDVIGGYDLTAQLF

CDR3 length: 17
clone size: medium-sized
J gene: TRDJ1
V gene: TRDV1
CDR3 protein: ALGEPPLLRDRYTDKLI

CDR3 length: 23
clone size: few
J gene: TRDJ1
V gene: TRDV1
CDR3 protein: ALGGLWAFLRSAGGKQGEADKPI

CDR3 length: 17
clone size: many
J gene: TRDJ1
V gene: TRDV1
CDR3 protein: ALGELDPIGFGYTDKLI

CDR3 length: 21
clone size: many
J gene: TRDJ1
V gene: TRDV1
CDR3 protein: ALGEQVRYTNWGIRPYTDKLI

CDR3 length: 20
clone size: many
J gene: TRDJ1
V gene: TRDV1
CDR3 protein: ALGDIGLPDRIRALYTDKLI

CDR3 length: 20
clone size: many
J gene: TRDJ1
V gene: TRDV1
CDR3 protein: ALGELLRVSDWGDTRTDKLI

CDR3 length: 14
clone size: many
J gene: TRDJ1
V gene: TRDV1
CDR3 protein: ALGIKEWEHTDKLI